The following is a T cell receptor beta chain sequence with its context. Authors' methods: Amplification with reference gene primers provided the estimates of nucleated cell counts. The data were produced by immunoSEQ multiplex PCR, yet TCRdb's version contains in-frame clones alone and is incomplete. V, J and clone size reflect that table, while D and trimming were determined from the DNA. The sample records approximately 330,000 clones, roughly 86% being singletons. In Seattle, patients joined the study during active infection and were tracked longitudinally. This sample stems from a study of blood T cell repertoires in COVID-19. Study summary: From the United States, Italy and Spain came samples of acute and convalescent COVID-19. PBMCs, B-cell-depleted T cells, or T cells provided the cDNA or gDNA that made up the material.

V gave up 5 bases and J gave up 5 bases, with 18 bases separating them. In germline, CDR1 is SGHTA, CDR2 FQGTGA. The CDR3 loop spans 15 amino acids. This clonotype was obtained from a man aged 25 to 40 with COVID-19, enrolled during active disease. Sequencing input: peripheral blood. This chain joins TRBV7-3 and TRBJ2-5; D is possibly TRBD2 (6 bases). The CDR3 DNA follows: TGTGCCAGCAGCCCGTGGGGGGACCGAGGGGAGACCCAGTACTTC. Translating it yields CASSPWGDRGETQYF.